This T cell receptor beta chain was obtained from a study of blood T cell repertoires in COVID-19. Study-level background: Both acute and convalescent COVID-19 samples were obtained from the United States, Italy and Spain. Nucleic acid was either cDNA or gDNA, and it came from T cells, B-cell-depleted T cells, or PBMCs.

This clone was counted a single time. In the study's own analysis: Counts of nucleated cells, estimated from reference gene primer amplification, were obtained. Sequencing used immunoSEQ multiplex PCR; TCRdb keeps in-frame clones, though not all of them. That table furnishes V, J and clone size, whereas the DNA furnished D and trimming. The table records about 160,000 clones, 85% of them present only once. Germline CDR1 and CDR2: SGHTA and FQGNSA. The CDR3 loop spans 14 amino acids. V dropped 5 bases and J dropped 8 bases, with 13 bases sitting between them. The V call is TRBV7-2, the J call TRBJ1-6; a possible D gene is TRBD1 (5 bases). The specimen sequenced was peripheral blood. This TCR came from a human donor with acute or convalescent COVID-19. The donor label of this sample is uncertain. Written as DNA, the CDR3 is TGTGCCAGCAGCCGCAGGGAAGGTTATTCACCCCTCCACTTT. Encoded protein: CASSRREGYSPLHF.